The source of this T cell receptor beta chain is a study of human T cells and chemical hapten exposure. Study-level information: Sensitization was performed using 2% DPC on a roughly 2 cm by roughly 2 cm upper inner arm skin site. Yields of TCR per sample differed, chiefly owing to small differences in pooled library volume.

Findings and caveats of the study: A positive correlation with patch test score was shown by PT1 expanded TCR counts.

Individual cDNA molecules (in the library) carried attached unique molecular identifiers. TCRdb passed the RACE reads through MiXCR, listing each CDR3 protein once. The data show 180,000 or so distinct CDR3 sequences, approximately 20% seen once. Time point of the sample: patch test 1, 2 weeks after DPC sensitization. Noted treatment: therapeutic diphenylcyclopropenone sensitization with weekly scalp DPC. On this clonotype itself: Its antigen is undetermined.

Trimming removed 1 base at V and 0 bases at J, with 9 bases between. This CDR3 has 15 residues. Germline assignment: CDR1 LNHNV and CDR2 YYDKDF (reference sequence). The rearrangement uses TRBV15 and TRBJ1-1; D gene unclear. This clonotype originated in a woman aged 50 to 65 with alopecia areata. Some clones in this sample may be carry-over from other donors' samples. The sample here was whole blood, taken in connection with sensitization to the hapten diphenylcyclopropenone (DPC). The CDR3 sequence: CATSRGLSLNTEAFF. CDR3 DNA sequence: TGTGCCACCAGCAGAGGTCTTAGTCTGAACACTGAAGCTTTCTTT.